The sequence of this TCR beta chain was determined in a study of shared clonotypes between healthy human individuals. In its sample, this clone was seen a few times. Its antigen remains unidentified. The genomic DNA of each subset was split evenly across several immunoSEQ plates. This table comes from immunoSEQ multiplex PCR, and its TCRdb copy is limited to in-frame clones, with some not included. The sample holds 450,000 to 600,000 clones; around 79% are singletons and the top ten take 13%. Germline lookup yields CDR1 MNHNY and CDR2 SVGAGI (reference sequence). With 8 bases removed from V and 0 bases from J, the gap between germline ends came to 8 bases. This CDR3 comprises 13 residues. Findings and caveats of the study: Limited genetic and exposure-history diversity came from having few donors.

This TCR came from a woman aged 40 to 50 in good health. Some clones in this sample may be carry-over from other donors' samples. The chain couples TRBV6-6 to TRBJ1-3; D not certain. Sequenced input: PBMCs. This CDR3 reads CASVGASGNTIYF. Written as DNA, the CDR3 is TGTGCCAGCGTTGGAGCCTCTGGAAACACCATATATTTT.